This entry lists 24 T cell receptor beta chains sequenced from one sample in a study of blood T cell repertoires in COVID-19. Only in-frame clones appear in the TCRdb table, and some are missing; sequencing was by immunoSEQ multiplex PCR. Of about 240,000 clones listed, roughly 76% are singletons. Material for sequencing was peripheral blood. The receptors come from a woman over 75 with COVID-19, enrolled during active disease.

The CDR3 DNA follows: TGTGCCAGCAGCTTAAGACCAGGGGGGACAGATACGCAGTATTTT. This sequence encodes CASSLRPGGTDTQYF. The rearrangement links TRBV7-3 to TRBJ2-3; D is possibly TRBD1 (7 bases). Germline V gene lookup returns CDR1 SGHTA and CDR2 FQGTGA. Trimming stripped 1 base from V and 3 bases from J, with 11 bases between. The CDR3 is 15 residues long.

The J gene is TRBJ1-6, the V gene TRBV28; perhaps TRBD1 as D (5 bases). Germline-derived CDR1 and CDR2 are MDHEN and SYDVKM. The CDR3 is made up of 15 amino acids. V was clipped by 8 bases and J by 6 bases, with 17 bases between them. CDR3 sequence: CASFRSRGFNSPLHF. The CDR3 region has the DNA TGTGCCAGCTTTCGTAGTAGGGGTTTTAATTCACCCCTCCACTTT.

This rearrangement joins TRBV5-1 to TRBJ1-2, with D possibly TRBD1 on 5 matching bases. Germline CDR1 SGHRS, CDR2 YFSETQ. The CDR3 runs 14 residues. The V end was cut by 1 base, the J end by 4 bases, with 11 bases between. This CDR3 is CASSLTGESYGYTF. The CDR3 DNA follows: TGCGCCAGCAGCTTGACAGGCGAAAGCTATGGCTACACCTTC.

The rearrangement links TRBV6-4 to TRBJ2-3; 10 nucleotides align to TRBD2. V lost 8 bases to trimming and J lost 0 bases; unmatched junction nucleotides: 17. The CDR3 sequence is 19 residues long. CDR1 and CDR2 (germline): MRHNA, SNTAGT. Written as DNA, the CDR3 is TGTGCCAGCTGCCTAGCGGGAGACTCCCCTTTTGGTAGCACAGATACGCAGTATTTT. Its protein is CASCLAGDSPFGSTDTQYF.

A remark on this clone: One base away lies a much larger clone, so this may be a sequencing read error. J is TRBJ1-1 and V is TRBV7-9, with D uncertain. The V and J ends lost 2 bases and 1 base respectively, with 5 bases between them. The CDR3 is 13 amino acids. The germline V gene has CDR1 SEHNR and CDR2 FQNEAQ (reference sequence). The CDR3 nucleotides are TGTGCCAGCAGCTTATCACAGAACACTGAAGCTTTCTTT. Residues: CASSLSQNTEAFF. The variable domain in full, completed from reference TRBV7-9 and TRBJ1-1, reads DTGVSQNPRHKITKRGQNVTFRCDPISEHNRLYWYRQTLGQGPEFLTYFQNEAQLEKSRLLSDRFSAERPKGSFSTLEIQRTEQGDSAMYLCASSLSQNTEAFFGQGTRLTVV.

V gene TRBV4-1 combines with J gene TRBJ2-5; D might be TRBD1 (8 bases). Germline CDR1 is MGHRA and CDR2 is YSYEKL. The CDR3 consists of 16 residues. The germline V and J ends were trimmed by 0 bases and 6 bases, with 17 bases remaining between them. The CDR3 nucleotides read TGCGCCAGCAGCCAAGAGCGACAGGGGAGGGTCCAGACCCAGTACTTC. It translates to CASSQERQGRVQTQYF.

The chain employs TRBV5-1 and TRBJ2-7; TRBD1 aligns across 8 bases. CDR1 and CDR2 (germline): SGHRS, YFSETQ. The length of the CDR3 is 12 residues. The ends lost 10 bases at V and 7 bases at J; junction bases unmatched: 10. The CDR3 is CASRTGNYEQYF. The CDR3 region has the DNA TGCGCCTCCCGGACAGGGAATTATGAGCAGTACTTC.

The V gene is TRBV24-1, the J gene TRBJ2-7, with TRBD2 as a possible D gene (5 bases). The CDR3 runs 15 residues. CDR1 is KGHDR, CDR2 SFDVKD, per germline. The V end lost 4 bases, the J end lost 5 bases, and 17 bases lay between the germline ends. The CDR3 DNA follows: TGTGCCACCAGTGACTCTACCAAAGGGAGTAACGAGCAGTACTTC. Its protein product is CATSDSTKGSNEQYF.

Points on this clone: The junction and the germline gene differ at one end; a read error may be behind it. The V and J genes are TRBV28 and TRBJ2-7, with D tentatively TRBD1 (5 bases). The CDR3 loop spans 14 amino acids. Germline CDR1 and CDR2: MDHEN and SYDVKM. The CDR3 reads CASSLRTLLYAQYF. The CDR3 region has the DNA TGTGCCAGCAGTTTAAGGACATTGCTCTACGCGCAGTACTTC. The full variable domain, with the rest looked up from reference TRBV28 and TRBJ2-7, is DVKVTQSSRYLVKRTGEKVFLECVQDMDHENMFWYRQDPGLGLRLIYFSYDVKMKEKGDIPEGYSVSREKKERFSLILESASTNQTSMYLCASSLRTLLYAQYFGPGTRLTVT.

This chain's CDR3 is CASSSGQGRNQPQHF. The DNA of the CDR3 is TGCGCCAGCAGTTCCGGACAGGGAAGGAATCAGCCCCAGCATTTT. The chain uses TRBV4-1 and TRBJ1-5, with 8 bases matching TRBD1. CDR3 length: 15 amino acids. Germline V lookup: CDR1 MGHRA, CDR2 YSYEKL. The V and J ends lost 6 bases and 4 bases, in that order; junction bases with no gene match: 8.

A word on this clone: The sample has other DNA sequences that encode this CDR3 too. This chain connects TRBV5-1 to TRBJ1-1; no clear D. The CDR3 loop spans 14 amino acids. V lost 4 bases, J lost 0 bases, and 10 bases lay in between. Germline CDR1 SGHRS, CDR2 YFSETQ. The CDR3 sequence: CASSLSGLNTEAFF. In DNA, the CDR3 is TGCGCCAGCAGCCTGTCGGGATTGAACACTGAAGCTTTCTTT. Complete variable domain (other parts from reference TRBV5-1 and TRBJ1-1): KAGVTQTPRYLIKTRGQQVTLSCSPISGHRSVSWYQQTPGQGLQFLFEYFSETQRNKGNFPGRFSGRQFSNSRSEMNVSTLELGDSALYLCASSLSGLNTEAFFGQGTRLTVV.

This clone was counted between two and nine times. This chain connects TRBV5-4 to TRBJ1-1, with TRBD1 matching over 12 bases. The ends lost 4 bases at V and 4 bases at J; junction bases unmatched: 2. CDR1 and CDR2 (germline): SGHNT, YYREEE (reference sequence). The CDR3 consists of 14 residues. The CDR3 nucleotides are TGTGCCAGCAGCGGGGACAGGGGGCTCACTGAAGCTTTCTTT. It codes for CASSGDRGLTEAFF.

The rearrangement uses TRBV24-1 and TRBJ1-1; TRBD1 might be the D (6 bases). Germline CDR1 KGHDR, CDR2 SFDVKD. This CDR3 contains 13 residues. Trimming removed 7 bases at V and 0 bases at J, with 8 bases between. In DNA, the CDR3 is TGTGCCACCAGGGGGACACTGAACACTGAAGCTTTCTTT. It specifies CATRGTLNTEAFF.

This clone has only a few counts. The rearrangement joins TRBV11-2 to TRBJ2-1; possibly TRBD1 for D (5 bases). Looked up from germline, CDR1 is SGHAT and CDR2 is FQNNGV. Trimming pared 0 bases from V and 2 bases from J, leaving 11 bases between. The CDR3 contains 16 residues. The CDR3 nucleotides are TGTGCCAGCAGCTTAGATATAGGACAAACCTACAATGAGCAGTTCTTC. Its translation: CASSLDIGQTYNEQFF. The variable domain in full, completed from reference TRBV11-2 and TRBJ2-1, reads EAGVAQSPRYKIIEKRQSVAFWCNPISGHATLYWYQQILGQGPKLLIQFQNNGVVDDSQLPKDRFSAERLKGVDSTLKIQPAKLEDSAVYLCASSLDIGQTYNEQFFGPGTRLTVL.

V is TRBV15 and J is TRBJ2-1; tentative D call: TRBD1 (5 bases). Germline V gene sequence: CDR1 LNHNV, CDR2 YYDKDF (reference sequence). The CDR3 extends over 15 amino acids. Between the trimmed V and J ends, which lost 5 bases and 0 bases, there was a span of 11 bases. The CDR3: CATSPRQGSYNEQFF. DNA of the CDR3: TGTGCCACCAGCCCCCGGCAGGGCTCCTACAATGAGCAGTTCTTC.

This clone was found once. This chain joins TRBV29-1 and TRBJ2-4; 8 nucleotides match TRBD2. There are 18 residues in the CDR3. The germline CDR1 and CDR2 sequences are SQVTM and ANQGSEA. The V gene end was trimmed by 7 bases and the J gene end by 5 bases; junction bases not matched to a gene: 22. The CDR3 DNA follows: TGCAGCGCCTCGAGTAGCGGGGCTCCCAGTAGAGGGCAAAACATTCAGTACTTC. Amino acids: CSASSSGAPSRGQNIQYF. The full variable domain, rest sourced from reference TRBV29-1 and TRBJ2-4, is SAVISQKPSRDICQRGTSLTIQCQVDSQVTMMFWYRQQPGQSLTLIATANQGSEATYESGFVIDKFPISRPNLTFSTLTVSNMSPEDSSIYLCSASSSGAPSRGQNIQYFGAGTRLSVL.

This chain uses TRBV6-2 or TRBV6-3 with TRBJ2-5; D uncertain. Germline loops: CDR1 MNHEY, CDR2 SVGEGT. There are 14 residues in the CDR3. The ends were cut back, 2 bases at V and 0 bases at J, with 7 bases in the middle. The CDR3 bases are TGTGCCAGCAGTTACGTAAGCCACCAAGAGACCCAGTACTTC. Protein sequence: CASSYVSHQETQYF.

The chain recombines TRBV18 with TRBJ2-7; 9 positions agree with TRBD2. The junction had 6 bases not matched to a gene; V was cut back by 6 bases and J by 6 bases. The germline V gene has CDR1 KGHSH and CDR2 LQKENI. The CDR3 totals 13 residues. This CDR3 reads CASSPGTSFEQYF. Written as DNA, the CDR3 is TGTGCCAGCTCCCCCGGGACTAGCTTCGAGCAGTACTTC.

This chain uses TRBV5-4 with TRBJ2-3; 8 bases are a match to TRBD1. Germline V gene sequence: CDR1 SGHNT, CDR2 YYREEE (reference sequence). V was clipped by 0 bases and J by 5 bases; unmatched bases: 5. The CDR3 covers 15 residues. The CDR3 protein is CASSLGRGLGDTQYF. In nucleotides, the CDR3 is TGTGCCAGCAGCTTGGGCAGGGGGCTTGGAGATACGCAGTATTTT.

The gene calls are TRBV6-6 and TRBJ1-2; tentative D call: TRBD1 (5 bases). V lost 5 bases to trimming and J lost 8 bases, with 18 bases between them. The CDR3 spans 14 residues. Germline CDR1 MNHNY, CDR2 SVGAGI (reference sequence). This CDR3 reads CASSHRGGESGYTF. In nucleotides, the CDR3 is TGTGCCAGCAGTCACCGGGGGGGGGAAAGCGGCTACACCTTC.

The CDR3, as DNA: TGTGCCAGCAGCCAAGATTACAGGGGTAGCTATGGCTACACCTTC. This codes for CASSQDYRGSYGYTF. The chain carries TRBV3-1 (or the pseudogene TRBV3-2) and TRBJ1-2; 7 nucleotides match TRBD1. This CDR3 spans 15 amino acids. Germline values: CDR1 LGHDT, CDR2 YNNKEL (reference sequence). J was trimmed by 4 bases and V by 0 bases; bases with no gene match: 5.

V usage is TRBV4-1 and J usage is TRBJ2-1, with 13 positions matching TRBD2. J lost 8 bases, V lost 0 bases, and 1 base had no gene match. The CDR3 has 15 residues. CDR1 is MGHRA, CDR2 YSYEKL, per germline. CDR3 amino acids: CASSQELAGGDEQFF. CDR3 sequence (DNA): TGCGCCAGCAGCCAAGAACTAGCGGGAGGGGATGAGCAGTTCTTC.

This chain uses TRBV28 with TRBJ1-3, with D perhaps TRBD1 (5 bases). There are 14 residues in the CDR3. The V and J ends lost 3 bases and 2 bases respectively, with 8 bases between them. From germline, CDR1 is MDHEN and CDR2 SYDVKM. CDR3 DNA sequence: TGTGCCAGCAGTTTCAGGGAAACTGGAAACACCATATATTTT. It codes for CASSFRETGNTIYF.

The chain recombines TRBV18 with TRBJ2-2, with 9 bases aligning to TRBD2. The germline V gene has CDR1 KGHSH and CDR2 LQKENI. The CDR3 runs 15 residues. The ends lost 5 bases at V and 1 base at J; junction bases unmatched: 2. CDR3 nucleotides: TGTGCCAGCTCAGCTAGCGGGGAGAACACCGGGGAGCTGTTTTTT. Translated: CASSASGENTGELFF.